These 5 T cell receptor beta chains were all obtained from the same sample, sequenced in a study of type 1 regulatory T cells (dated by TCRdb to the early 2020s). The paper's findings and limits, for the study overall: Tr1 cells showed a more restricted TCR repertoire than non-Tr1 cells, which the study interpreted as alloantigen-induced clonal expansion.

The sequencer was an Illumina MiSeq. The public reads were reanalyzed by TCRdb: fastp trimming at Q25, MiXCR alignment, in-frame beta chains only. Each record represents a unique CDR3 protein, reported with the most common genes and DNA among its rows. Recorded for this sample are roughly 71,000 distinct CDR3 sequences; 20% to 25% of them occurred a single time. The ten biggest clones cover 7% to 10% of the sample. These receptors' targets are unknown. The sample taken for sequencing was cultured type 1 regulatory T (Tr1) cells, either the whole culture or a sorted fraction (not recorded which). What the cell subset or site label conveys for this sample: type 1 regulatory T cells sorted from the T-allo10 product. All receptors come from a human donor in good health.

The V gene is TRBV12-3 or TRBV12-4, the J gene TRBJ2-1; D gene ambiguous. This CDR3 region has 12 residues. Trimming removed 5 bases at V and 3 bases at J, with 5 bases between. CDR3 residues: CASSIDYNEQFF. The CDR3, as DNA: TGTGCCAGCAGTATCGACTACAATGAGCAGTTCTTC.

Many counts were recorded for this clonotype. V and J are TRBV20-1 and TRBJ2-5; 10 nucleotides agree with TRBD2. The CDR3 totals 13 residues. With 5 bases clipped from V and 5 bases from J, the junction kept 5 bases outside the gene matches. Germline V gene lookup returns CDR1 DFQATT and CDR2 SNEGSKA (reference sequence). In DNA, the CDR3 is TGCAGTGCTGAAGCGGGAGGGAGGGAGACCCAGTACTTC. Its translation: CSAEAGGRETQYF.

This clonotype was detected many times. The chain employs TRBV7-3 and TRBJ2-1, with 9 bases fitting TRBD2. Germline V gives CDR1 SGHTA, CDR2 FQGTGA. Unmatched junction bases numbered 20, after V lost 9 bases and J lost 5 bases. CDR3 size: 18 residues. In DNA, the CDR3 is TGTGCCAGGCTTCGACGGGCCCCGACTAGCGGAAAAAACAATGAGCAGTTCTTC. This gives the protein CARLRRAPTSGKNNEQFF.

There are a few counts of this clonotype. The J gene is TRBJ2-1, the V gene TRBV20-1; 9 bases are shared with TRBD2. After removal of 6 bases from V and 8 bases from J, the junction contained 14 bases not matched to a gene. This CDR3 contains 15 residues. Per germline, CDR1 DFQATT and CDR2 SNEGSKA (reference sequence). The CDR3 DNA sequence: TGCAGTGCCCCCCCCGTAGCGGGAGTGACGGATGAGCAGTTCTTC. It codes for CSAPPVAGVTDEQFF.

The chain combines TRBV6-5 with TRBJ2-3; D is undetermined. This CDR3 contains 13 residues. Looked up from germline, CDR1 is MNHEY and CDR2 is SVGAGI. V was cut by 8 bases and J by 0 bases, with 9 bases left in between. The CDR3 nucleotides read TGTGCCAGCCGAAAAGCCAGCACAGATACGCAGTATTTT. Protein sequence: CASRKASTDTQYF.